The clone carrying this T cell receptor beta chain appeared a few times. The sample comes from a study of blood T cells in healthy people across ages. Those donating, healthy Caucasian individuals from Russia, were aged roughly 6 to 95. There are 16 residues in the CDR3. Primers used in a second PCR of about 6 to 11 cycles were a sample-barcoded 5' primer and a J-beta primer mix. TCRdb redid the calling of the 5' RACE reads with MiXCR, one entry per CDR3 protein. The table includes more than 900,000 distinct CDR3 sequences, 25% to 35% detected once. The same sample was also studied in work on T cells of mothers and their children.

The chain couples TRBV12-3 or TRBV12-4 to TRBJ2-5; 8 nucleotides match TRBD1. The end of the DNA aligns better with TRBJ2-7, so the J call may be wrong. The sequencing sample was made of blood. The origin of this receptor is a woman aged 40 to 55 in good health. The CDR3 sequence: CASSFGGQGRPDEQYF. As DNA, the CDR3 is TGTGCCAGCAGTTTTGGTGGACAGGGCCGCCCTGACGAGCAGTACTTC.